These T cell receptor beta chains were read from a single sample in a study of T-cell reconstitution after alpha-beta-depleted transplantation in children. TCRdb fed the PCR reads into MiXCR, producing one record per CDR3 protein. The table lists roughly 500,000 distinct CDR3 sequences, around 18% of them singletons. Sequencing used PBMCs from the stem cell graft donor, obtained from the stem cell graft. These receptors originate from a human donor who donated a stem cell graft to a child with acute lymphoblastic leukemia. Both conserved end residues are part of each CDR3. The order of the fields is CDR3 protein, J gene, V gene.

CDR3: CASSIPDGWINQPQHF; J: TRBJ1-5; V: TRBV19
CDR3: CSAGQAIYEQYF; J: TRBJ2-7; V: TRBV20-1
CDR3: CASSFGTSGTADTQYF; J: TRBJ2-3; V: TRBV5-1
CDR3: CASSDRGRPQPQHF; J: TRBJ1-5; V: TRBV10-2
CDR3: CSARPPGQGAEAFF; J: TRBJ1-1; V: TRBV20-1
CDR3: CASSLETGGDQPQHF; J: TRBJ1-5; V: TRBV7-9
CDR3: CASSEPGGPEWGELFF; J: TRBJ2-2; V: TRBV25-1
CDR3: CASSEWGKEYGYTF; J: TRBJ1-2; V: TRBV25-1
CDR3: CATSDGGYNEQFF; J: TRBJ2-1; V: TRBV24-1
CDR3: CSVEGLAGEYEQYF; J: TRBJ2-7; V: TRBV29-1
CDR3: CATSSWGSLDNSPLHF; J: TRBJ1-6; V: TRBV15
CDR3: CASSTTSYEQFF; J: TRBJ2-1; V: TRBV6-5
CDR3: CASTSGQGFYEQYF; J: TRBJ2-7; V: TRBV5-1
CDR3: CASSQGVMETQYF; J: TRBJ2-5; V: TRBV4-1
CDR3: CASSFSGSIGHEQFF; J: TRBJ2-1; V: TRBV5-1
CDR3: CSVDVPSTGVAQHF; J: TRBJ1-5; V: TRBV29-1
CDR3: CASSLGPDRTQYF; J: TRBJ2-5; V: TRBV12-3/TRBV12-4
CDR3: CASSPRLAGGPNEQFF; J: TRBJ2-1; V: TRBV4-1
CDR3: CASSIQGARDTEAFF; J: TRBJ1-1; V: TRBV19
CDR3: CSARTTSGRAGYEQYF; J: TRBJ2-7; V: TRBV20-1
CDR3: CASSLSWGLGNTIYF; J: TRBJ1-3; V: TRBV12-3/TRBV12-4
CDR3: CASSLGTGSFTDTQYF; J: TRBJ2-3; V: TRBV6-5
CDR3: CASSPGQLAWKSEQYF; J: TRBJ2-7; V: TRBV5-1
CDR3: CASRSLGSTYNEQFF; J: TRBJ2-1; V: TRBV5-1
CDR3: CASSLTGLVGTGELFF; J: TRBJ2-2; V: TRBV5-1
CDR3: CASSLRQGQSAEKLFF; J: TRBJ1-4; V: TRBV5-1
CDR3: CSVTPPTGELFF; J: TRBJ2-2; V: TRBV29-1
CDR3: CASSEYAGTWSYNEQFF; J: TRBJ2-1; V: TRBV2
CDR3: CASSSGLAGVDTQYF; J: TRBJ2-3; V: TRBV18
CDR3: CASSPLFGQETQYF; J: TRBJ2-5; V: TRBV6-1
CDR3: CASSITKAFF; J: TRBJ1-1; V: TRBV12-3/TRBV12-4
CDR3: CASSLGHGQDSNYGYTF; J: TRBJ1-2; V: TRBV5-1
CDR3: CASSLEARGFNEQFF; J: TRBJ2-1; V: TRBV5-1
CDR3: CASSLTFERRSYNEQFF; J: TRBJ2-1; V: TRBV7-3
CDR3: CASSLDQGREQYF; J: TRBJ2-7; V: TRBV5-1
CDR3: CASSLRGPWEQYF; J: TRBJ2-7; V: TRBV5-5
CDR3: CVSSIGPSEAYEQYF; J: TRBJ2-7; V: TRBV19
CDR3: CASSSFSGQETQYF; J: TRBJ2-5; V: TRBV12-3/TRBV12-4
CDR3: CSVEGTEAFF; J: TRBJ1-1; V: TRBV29-1
CDR3: CSAPPTGDEQYF; J: TRBJ2-7; V: TRBV20-1
CDR3: CASSFGSYYEQYF; J: TRBJ2-7; V: TRBV27
CDR3: CASSAQTGDNSPLHF; J: TRBJ1-6; V: TRBV7-9
CDR3: CASTRTDNSPLHF; J: TRBJ1-6; V: TRBV2
CDR3: CASSLTNNEQFF; J: TRBJ2-1; V: TRBV5-6
CDR3: CASSRQTGNTIYF; J: TRBJ1-3; V: TRBV3-1
CDR3: CASSQRDRGLYNEQFF; J: TRBJ2-1; V: TRBV5-1
CDR3: CASSLGDRSLETQYF; J: TRBJ2-5; V: TRBV5-1
CDR3: CATSPGQGSMKKLFF; J: TRBJ1-4; V: TRBV15
CDR3: CSADGLAEGFEEQFF; J: TRBJ2-1; V: TRBV29-1
CDR3: CASTLGQPAEQFF; J: TRBJ2-1; V: TRBV3-1
CDR3: CASTGSGNTDTQYF; J: TRBJ2-3; V: TRBV27
CDR3: CASSQALGSPPETQYF; J: TRBJ2-5; V: TRBV4-1
CDR3: CASSQGAGQYF; J: TRBJ2-7; V: TRBV4-2
CDR3: CASSLARGSWNTGELFF; J: TRBJ2-2; V: TRBV5-5
CDR3: CASSVTGLVGELFF; J: TRBJ2-2; V: TRBV27
CDR3: CASSLFQGQGTDTQYF; J: TRBJ2-3; V: TRBV12-3/TRBV12-4
CDR3: CASSLPPGQAYNEQFF; J: TRBJ2-1; V: TRBV28